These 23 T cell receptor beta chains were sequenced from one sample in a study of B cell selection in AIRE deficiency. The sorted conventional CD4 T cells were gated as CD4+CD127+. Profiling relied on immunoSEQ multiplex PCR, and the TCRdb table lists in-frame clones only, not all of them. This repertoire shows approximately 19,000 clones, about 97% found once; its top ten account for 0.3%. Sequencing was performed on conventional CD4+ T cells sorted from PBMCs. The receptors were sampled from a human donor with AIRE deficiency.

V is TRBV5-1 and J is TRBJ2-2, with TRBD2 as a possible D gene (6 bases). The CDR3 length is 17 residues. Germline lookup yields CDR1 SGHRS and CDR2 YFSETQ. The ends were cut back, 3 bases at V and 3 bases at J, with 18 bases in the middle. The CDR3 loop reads CASSSLAGTGHTGELFF. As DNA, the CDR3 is TGCGCCAGCAGCTCGCTAGCCGGGACTGGGCACACCGGGGAGCTGTTTTTT. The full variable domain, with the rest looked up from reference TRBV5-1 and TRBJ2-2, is KAGVTQTPRYLIKTRGQQVTLSCSPISGHRSVSWYQQTPGQGLQFLFEYFSETQRNKGNFPGRFSGRQFSNSRSEMNVSTLELGDSALYLCASSSLAGTGHTGELFFGEGSRLTVL.

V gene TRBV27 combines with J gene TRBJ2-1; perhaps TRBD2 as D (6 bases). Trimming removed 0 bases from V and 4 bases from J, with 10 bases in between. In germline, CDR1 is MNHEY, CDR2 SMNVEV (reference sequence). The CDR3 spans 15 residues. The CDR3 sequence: CASSLSRGTYNEQFF. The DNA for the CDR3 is TGTGCCAGCAGTTTATCCCGGGGGACTTACAATGAGCAGTTCTTC.

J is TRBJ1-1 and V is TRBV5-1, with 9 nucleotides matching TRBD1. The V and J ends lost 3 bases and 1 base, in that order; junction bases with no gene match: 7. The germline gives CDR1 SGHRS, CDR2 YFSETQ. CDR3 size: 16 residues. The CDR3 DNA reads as TGCGCCAGCAGCTCCGGGACAGGGAGGAGGAACACTGAAGCTTTCTTT. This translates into CASSSGTGRRNTEAFF.

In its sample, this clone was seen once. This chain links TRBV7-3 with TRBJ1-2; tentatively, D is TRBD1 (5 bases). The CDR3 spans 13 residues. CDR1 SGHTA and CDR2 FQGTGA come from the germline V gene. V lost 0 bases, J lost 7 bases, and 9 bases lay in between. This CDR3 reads CASSLTLGAGYTF. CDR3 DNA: TGTGCCAGCAGCTTAACCCTCGGGGCTGGCTACACCTTC.

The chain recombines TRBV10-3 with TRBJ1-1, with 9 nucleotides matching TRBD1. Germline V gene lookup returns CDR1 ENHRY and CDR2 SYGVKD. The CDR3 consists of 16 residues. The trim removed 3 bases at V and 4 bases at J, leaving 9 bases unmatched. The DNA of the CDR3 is TGTGCCATCAGTGACCCGACCGGGACAGGGATCACTGAAGCTTTCTTT. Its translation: CAISDPTGTGITEAFF.

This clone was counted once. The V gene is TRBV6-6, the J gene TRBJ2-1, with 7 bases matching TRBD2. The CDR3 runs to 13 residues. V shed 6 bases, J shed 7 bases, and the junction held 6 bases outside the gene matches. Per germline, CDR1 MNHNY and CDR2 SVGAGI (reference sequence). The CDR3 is CASRRTSENEQFF. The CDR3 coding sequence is TGTGCCAGCAGACGGACTAGTGAAAATGAGCAGTTCTTC.

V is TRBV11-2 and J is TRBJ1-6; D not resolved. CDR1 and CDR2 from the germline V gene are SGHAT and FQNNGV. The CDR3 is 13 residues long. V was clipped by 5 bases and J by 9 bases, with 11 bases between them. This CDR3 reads CASSPGPASPLHF. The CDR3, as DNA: TGTGCCAGCAGCCCCGGGCCAGCTTCACCCCTCCACTTT. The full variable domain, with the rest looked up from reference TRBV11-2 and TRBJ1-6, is EAGVAQSPRYKIIEKRQSVAFWCNPISGHATLYWYQQILGQGPKLLIQFQNNGVVDDSQLPKDRFSAERLKGVDSTLKIQPAKLEDSAVYLCASSPGPASPLHFGNGTRLTVT.

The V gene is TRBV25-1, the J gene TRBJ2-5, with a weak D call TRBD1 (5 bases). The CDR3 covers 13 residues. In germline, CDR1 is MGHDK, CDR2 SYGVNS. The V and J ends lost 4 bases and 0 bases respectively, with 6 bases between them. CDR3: CASSGQYQETQYF. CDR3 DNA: TGTGCCAGCAGTGGACAGTACCAAGAGACCCAGTACTTC.

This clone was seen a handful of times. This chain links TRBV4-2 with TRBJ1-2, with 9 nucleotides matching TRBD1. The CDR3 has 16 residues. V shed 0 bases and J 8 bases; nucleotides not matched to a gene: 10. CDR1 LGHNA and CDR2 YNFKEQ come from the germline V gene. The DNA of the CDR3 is TGTGCCAGCAGCCAAGATTACAGGGACAGGGTAGACGGCTACACCTTC. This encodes CASSQDYRDRVDGYTF.

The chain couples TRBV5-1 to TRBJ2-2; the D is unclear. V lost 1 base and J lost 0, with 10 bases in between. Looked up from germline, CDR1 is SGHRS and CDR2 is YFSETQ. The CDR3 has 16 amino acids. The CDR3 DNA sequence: TGCGCCAGCAGCTTGCCCCGAGGCCCGAACACCGGGGAGCTGTTTTTT. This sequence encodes CASSLPRGPNTGELFF.

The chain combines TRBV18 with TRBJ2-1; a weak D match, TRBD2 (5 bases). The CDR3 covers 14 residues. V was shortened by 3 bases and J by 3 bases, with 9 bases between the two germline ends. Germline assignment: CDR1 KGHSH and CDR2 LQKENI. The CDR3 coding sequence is TGTGCCAGCTCACCCCGGACTCGCTACAATGAGCAGTTCTTC. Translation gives CASSPRTRYNEQFF.

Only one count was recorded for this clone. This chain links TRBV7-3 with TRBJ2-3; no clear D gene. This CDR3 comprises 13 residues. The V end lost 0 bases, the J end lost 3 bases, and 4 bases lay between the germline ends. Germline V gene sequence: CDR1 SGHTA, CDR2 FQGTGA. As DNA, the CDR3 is TGTGCCAGCAGCTTAACCCCGACAGATACGCAGTATTTT. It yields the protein CASSLTPTDTQYF.

CDR3 protein: CASSSNDQVPGELFF. The CDR3 nucleotides read TGTGCCAGCAGCTCAAACGATCAGGTTCCCGGGGAGCTGTTTTTT. The chain carries TRBV7-6 and TRBJ2-2; D is unresolved. Trimming took 4 bases from V and 6 from J, leaving 15 bases between them. CDR1 is SGHVS, CDR2 FNYEAQ, per germline. This CDR3 spans 15 amino acids.

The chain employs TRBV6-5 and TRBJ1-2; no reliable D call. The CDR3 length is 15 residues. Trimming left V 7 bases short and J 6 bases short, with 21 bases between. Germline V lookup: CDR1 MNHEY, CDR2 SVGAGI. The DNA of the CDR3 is TGTGCCAGCAACCCTCTCCGTAAAGGGATGGATGGCTACACCTTC. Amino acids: CASNPLRKGMDGYTF.

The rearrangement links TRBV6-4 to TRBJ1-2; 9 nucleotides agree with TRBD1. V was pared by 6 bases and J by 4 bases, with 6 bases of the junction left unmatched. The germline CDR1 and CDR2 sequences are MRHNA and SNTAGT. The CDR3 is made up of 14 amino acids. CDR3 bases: TGTGCCAGCAGCCGAACGGGACAGGGCTATGGCTACACCTTC. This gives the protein CASSRTGQGYGYTF.

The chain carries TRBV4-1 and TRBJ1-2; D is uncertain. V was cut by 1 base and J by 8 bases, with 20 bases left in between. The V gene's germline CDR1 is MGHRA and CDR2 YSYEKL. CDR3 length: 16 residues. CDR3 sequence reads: CASSQASLGAGWGYTF. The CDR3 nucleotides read TGCGCCAGCAGCCAAGCATCGTTGGGTGCGGGATGGGGCTACACCTTC.

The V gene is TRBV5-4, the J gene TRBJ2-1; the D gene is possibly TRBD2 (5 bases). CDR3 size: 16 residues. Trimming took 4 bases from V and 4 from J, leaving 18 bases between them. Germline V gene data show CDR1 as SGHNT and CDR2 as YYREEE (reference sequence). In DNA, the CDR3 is TGTGCCAGCAGCCTGGCGGTATTAGCGAAATACAATGAGCAGTTCTTC. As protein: CASSLAVLAKYNEQFF.

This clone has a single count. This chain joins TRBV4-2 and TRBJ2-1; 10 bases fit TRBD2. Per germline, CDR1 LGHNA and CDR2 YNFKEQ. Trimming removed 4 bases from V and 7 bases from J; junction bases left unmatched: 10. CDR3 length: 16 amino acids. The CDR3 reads CASSLRTSGRGNEQFF. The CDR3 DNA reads TGTGCCAGCAGCCTTCGGACTAGCGGCCGGGGGAATGAGCAGTTCTTC.

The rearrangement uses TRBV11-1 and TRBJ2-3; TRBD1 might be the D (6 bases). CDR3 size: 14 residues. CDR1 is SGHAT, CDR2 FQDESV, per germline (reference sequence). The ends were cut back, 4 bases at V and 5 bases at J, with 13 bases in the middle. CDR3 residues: CASSWGPGEDTQYF. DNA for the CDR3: TGTGCCAGCAGCTGGGGCCCAGGGGAAGATACGCAGTATTTT.

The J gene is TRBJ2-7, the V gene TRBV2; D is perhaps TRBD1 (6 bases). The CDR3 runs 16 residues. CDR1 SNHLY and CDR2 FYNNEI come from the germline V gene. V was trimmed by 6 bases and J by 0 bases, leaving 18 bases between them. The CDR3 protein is CASSGGFGQISYEQYF. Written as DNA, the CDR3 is TGTGCCAGCAGCGGAGGATTTGGACAGATCTCCTACGAGCAGTACTTC. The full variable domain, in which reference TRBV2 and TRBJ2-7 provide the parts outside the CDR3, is EPEVTQTPSHQVTQMGQEVILRCVPISNHLYFYWYRQILGQKVEFLVSFYNNEISEKSEIFDDQFSVERPDGSNFTLKIRSTKLEDSAMYFCASSGGFGQISYEQYFGPGTRLTVT.

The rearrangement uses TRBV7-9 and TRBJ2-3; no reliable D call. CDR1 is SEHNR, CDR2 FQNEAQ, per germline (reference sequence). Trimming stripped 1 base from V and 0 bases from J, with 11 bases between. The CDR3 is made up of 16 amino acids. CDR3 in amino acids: CASSLVGPRSTDTQYF. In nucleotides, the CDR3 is TGTGCCAGCAGCTTAGTAGGGCCAAGAAGCACAGATACGCAGTATTTT.

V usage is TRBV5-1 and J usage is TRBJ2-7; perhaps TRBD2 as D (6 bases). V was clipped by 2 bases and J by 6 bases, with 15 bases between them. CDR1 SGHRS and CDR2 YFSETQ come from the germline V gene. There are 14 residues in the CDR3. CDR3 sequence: CASSLDGGLGEQYF. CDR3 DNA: TGCGCCAGCAGCTTAGACGGGGGATTGGGCGAGCAGTACTTC.

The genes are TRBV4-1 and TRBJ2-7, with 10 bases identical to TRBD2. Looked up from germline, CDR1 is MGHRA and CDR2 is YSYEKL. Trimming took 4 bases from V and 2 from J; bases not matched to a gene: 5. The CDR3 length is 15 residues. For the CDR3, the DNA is TGCGCCAGCAGCCTAGCCGGGACTAGCGCCTACGAGCAGTACTTC. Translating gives CASSLAGTSAYEQYF.